This TCR beta chain was observed in a study of CXCR3-negative and CXCR3-positive naive CD8 T cells. CD45RO-CCR7+CD27+CD95- expression identified naive CD8+ T cells. The CDR3 runs 15 residues. Whole-study results and caveats: In CXCR3-positive naive cells, the TRB CDR3s were more hydrophobic than in CXCR3-negative naive cells. Both naive subsets, CXCR3-negative and CXCR3-positive, displayed similar TRBV-TRBJ usage, unlike memory cells.

The libraries of TRB cDNA were constructed through 5' RACE using UMI labels. TCRdb reprocessed the 5' RACE reads and stores each CDR3 protein as one record, lacking DNA. This sample's table reports about 92,000 distinct CDR3 sequences. A note on this clonotype: The antigen remains undetermined.

V is TRBV12-3 or TRBV12-4 and J is TRBJ1-5; TCRdb selects TRBD1, and the lack of DNA leaves this call unchecked. The TCR sequence derives from a human donor in good health. Some clones in this sample may be carry-over from other donors' samples. Sequenced material: naive CXCR3- CD8+ T cells from blood. The sample's subset: CD45RO-CCR7+CD27+CD95- naive CD8+ T cells lacking CXCR3 (TNR3-). CDR3 protein: CASSLDRGRNQPQHF.